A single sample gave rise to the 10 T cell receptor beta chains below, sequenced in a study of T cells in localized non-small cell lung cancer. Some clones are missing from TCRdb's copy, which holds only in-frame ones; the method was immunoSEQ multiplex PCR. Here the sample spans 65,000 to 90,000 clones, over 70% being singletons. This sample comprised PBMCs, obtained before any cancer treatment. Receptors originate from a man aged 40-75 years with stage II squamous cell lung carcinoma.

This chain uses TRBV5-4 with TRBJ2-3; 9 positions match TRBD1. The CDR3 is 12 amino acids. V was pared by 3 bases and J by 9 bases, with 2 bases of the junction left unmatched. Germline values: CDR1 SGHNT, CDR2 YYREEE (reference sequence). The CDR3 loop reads CASSWDRETQYF. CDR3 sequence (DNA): TGTGCCAGCAGCTGGGACAGGGAAACGCAGTATTTT.

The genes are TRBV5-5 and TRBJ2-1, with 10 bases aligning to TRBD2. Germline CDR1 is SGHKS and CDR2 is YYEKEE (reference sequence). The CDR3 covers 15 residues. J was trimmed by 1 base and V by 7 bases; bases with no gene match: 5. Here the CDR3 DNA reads TGTGCCAGCGGAAGGACTAGCGGATCCTACAATGAGCAGTTCTTC. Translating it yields CASGRTSGSYNEQFF. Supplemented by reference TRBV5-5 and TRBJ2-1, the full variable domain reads DAGVTQSPTHLIKTRGQQVTLRCSPISGHKSVSWYQQVLGQGPQFIFQYYEKEERGRGNFPDRFSARQFPNYSSELNVNALLLGDSALYLCASGRTSGSYNEQFFGPGTRLTVL.

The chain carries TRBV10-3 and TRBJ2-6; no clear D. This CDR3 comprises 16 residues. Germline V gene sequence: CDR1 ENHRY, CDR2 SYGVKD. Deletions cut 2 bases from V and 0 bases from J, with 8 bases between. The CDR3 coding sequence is TGTGCCATCAGTGAGGACGGAACCTCTGGGGCCAACGTCCTGACTTTC. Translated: CAISEDGTSGANVLTF.

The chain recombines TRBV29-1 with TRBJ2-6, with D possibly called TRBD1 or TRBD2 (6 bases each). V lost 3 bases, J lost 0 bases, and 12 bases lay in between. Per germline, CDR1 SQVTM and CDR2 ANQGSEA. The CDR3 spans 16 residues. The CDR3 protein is CSVDSGGGSGANVLTF. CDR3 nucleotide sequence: TGCAGCGTTGATTCCGGGGGCGGCTCTGGGGCCAACGTCCTGACTTTC.

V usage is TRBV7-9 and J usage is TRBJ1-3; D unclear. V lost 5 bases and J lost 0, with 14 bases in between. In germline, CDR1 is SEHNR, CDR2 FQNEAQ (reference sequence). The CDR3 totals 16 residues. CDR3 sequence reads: CASSPYIGNSGNTIYF. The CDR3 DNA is TGTGCCAGCAGCCCCTATATAGGGAACTCTGGAAACACCATATATTTT.

The CDR3 DNA sequence: TGTGCCAGCAGTTACGGGGGAAACTACGAGCAGTACTTC. Protein product: CASSYGGNYEQYF. The chain combines TRBV27 with TRBJ2-7; the D gene is possibly TRBD2 (6 bases). The length of the CDR3 is 13 residues. Germline V gene sequence: CDR1 MNHEY, CDR2 SMNVEV (reference sequence). Trimming left V 4 bases short and J 3 bases short, with 10 bases between.

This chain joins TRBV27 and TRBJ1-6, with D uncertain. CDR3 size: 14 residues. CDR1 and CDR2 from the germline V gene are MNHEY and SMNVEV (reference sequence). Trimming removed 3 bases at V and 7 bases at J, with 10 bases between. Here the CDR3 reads CASSFELKNSPLHF. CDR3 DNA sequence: TGTGCCAGCAGTTTCGAACTGAAGAATTCACCCCTCCACTTT.

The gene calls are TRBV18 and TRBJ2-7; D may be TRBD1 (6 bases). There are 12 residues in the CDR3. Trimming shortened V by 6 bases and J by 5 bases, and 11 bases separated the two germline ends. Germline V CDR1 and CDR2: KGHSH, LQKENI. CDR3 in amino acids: CASSQQGHEQYF. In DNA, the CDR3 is TGTGCCAGCTCCCAACAGGGACACGAGCAGTACTTC.

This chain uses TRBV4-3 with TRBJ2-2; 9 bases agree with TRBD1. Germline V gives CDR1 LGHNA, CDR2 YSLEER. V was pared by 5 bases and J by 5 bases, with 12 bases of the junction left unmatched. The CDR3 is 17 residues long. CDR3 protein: CASSKGSGTGRTGELFF. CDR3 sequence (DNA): TGCGCCAGCAGCAAAGGAAGCGGGACAGGGCGGACCGGGGAGCTGTTTTTT.

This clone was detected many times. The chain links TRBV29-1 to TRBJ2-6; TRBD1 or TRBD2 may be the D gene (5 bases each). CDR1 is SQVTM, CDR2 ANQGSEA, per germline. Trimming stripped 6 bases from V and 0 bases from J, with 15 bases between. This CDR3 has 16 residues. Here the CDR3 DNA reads TGCAGCGTCCTCCGGGACGGACCCTCTGGGGCCAACGTCCTGACTTTC. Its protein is CSVLRDGPSGANVLTF.